This TCR beta chain was sequenced during a study of T cell responses to AZD1222 COVID-19 vaccine. For this clone: Its antigen is not identified.

Clones were sequenced by immunoSEQ multiplex PCR, and TCRdb holds only the in-frame ones, with some missing. The table lists about 270,000 clones, roughly 93% of them singletons. General study points: Most donors were white British and more were female, and clonal diversity was possibly underestimated.

V shed 0 bases and J shed 3 bases, with 9 bases lying between them. This CDR3 is 14 amino acids long. CDR1 SGHRS and CDR2 YFSETQ come from the germline V gene. This clonotype originated in an adult who received the AZD1222 COVID-19 vaccine. The chain uses TRBV5-1 and TRBJ1-2; D might be TRBD1 (6 bases). Sequencing used peripheral blood, obtained 28 days after the second AZD1222 dose. The CDR3 is CASSLGRGDYGYTF. CDR3 in DNA: TGCGCCAGCAGCTTGGGCAGGGGTGACTATGGCTACACCTTC.